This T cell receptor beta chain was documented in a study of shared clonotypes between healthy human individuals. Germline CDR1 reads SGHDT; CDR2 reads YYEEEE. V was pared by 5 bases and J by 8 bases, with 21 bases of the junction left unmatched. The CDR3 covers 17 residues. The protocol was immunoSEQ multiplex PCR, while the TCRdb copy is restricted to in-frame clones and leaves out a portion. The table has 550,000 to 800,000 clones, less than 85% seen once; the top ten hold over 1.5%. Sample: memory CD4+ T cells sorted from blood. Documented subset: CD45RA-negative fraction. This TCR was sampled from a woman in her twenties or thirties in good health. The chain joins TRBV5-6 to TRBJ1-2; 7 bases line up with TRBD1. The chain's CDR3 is CASSPRGGPRQGNGYTF. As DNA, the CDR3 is TGTGCCAGCAGTCCCCGGGGGGGGCCAAGACAGGGAAACGGCTACACCTTC.